This T cell receptor (beta chain) was obtained from a study of post-analysis software for immune sequencing data. Across the study: Some patients lacked subtype; others had relapsing-remitting, secondary progressive or progressive-relapsing disease. Study-level results: Roughly 5 TRBV segments, TRBV5-6, TRBV5-1 and TRBV20-1 among them, were found more frequent in patients than controls.

The germline CDR1 and CDR2 sequences are LNHNV and YYDKDF (reference sequence). The V gene end was trimmed by 0 bases and the J gene end by 3 bases; junction bases not matched to a gene: 13. The CDR3 has 18 amino acids. Of note for this clonotype: Its target is not known.

Unique molecular identifiers were built into the TCR beta cDNA libraries. MiXCR was run by TCRdb on the PCR reads, yielding one entry per CDR3 protein. The sample lists hundreds of thousands of distinct CDR3 sequences, 53% seen once, with approximately 4.2% in the top ten. This TCR was sampled from a girl between 10 and 17 years old with multiple sclerosis. Sequenced input: blood. The genes are TRBV15 and TRBJ1-2, with 7 bases matching TRBD1. CDR3 amino acids: CATSRDQTSTGEDYGYTF. The CDR3 DNA is TGTGCCACCAGCAGAGACCAGACCAGTACAGGGGAGGACTATGGCTACACCTTC.